This entry is about one T cell receptor beta chain. The data stem from a study of radiotherapy plus CTLA-4 blockade in lung cancer. TCRdb keeps only in-frame clones here, not all; method: immunoSEQ multiplex PCR. There are about 87,000 clones in the sample; around nine tenths occur only once, and approximately 15% lies in the top ten. CDR3 size: 15 residues. After removal of 4 bases from V and 1 base from J, the junction contained 8 bases not matched to a gene. Germline CDR1 and CDR2: SGHRS and YFSETQ. The sequencing here drew on peripheral blood, taken from a patient treated with radiotherapy plus ipilimumab. The source of this sequence is a human donor with non-small cell lung cancer that progressed on radiotherapy plus ipilimumab. The gene calls are TRBV5-1 and TRBJ2-7; 7 bases align to TRBD1. CDR3 sequence (DNA): TGCGCCAGCAGCCAGACAGGGCAAGCATCCTACGAGCAGTACTTC. This gives the protein CASSQTGQASYEQYF.